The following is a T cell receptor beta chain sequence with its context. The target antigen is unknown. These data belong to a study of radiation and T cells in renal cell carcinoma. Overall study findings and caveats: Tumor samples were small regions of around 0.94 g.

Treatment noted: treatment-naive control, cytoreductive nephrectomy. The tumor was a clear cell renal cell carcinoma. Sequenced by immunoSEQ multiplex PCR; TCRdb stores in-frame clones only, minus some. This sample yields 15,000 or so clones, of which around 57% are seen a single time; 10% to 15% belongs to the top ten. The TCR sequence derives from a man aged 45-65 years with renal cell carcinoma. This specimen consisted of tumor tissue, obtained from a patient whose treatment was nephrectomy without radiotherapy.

CDR3 region: CASALGVWEGQPQHF. Written as DNA, the CDR3 is TGTGCCAGCGCCCTCGGGGTGTGGGAAGGGCAGCCCCAGCATTTT. V gene TRBV6-5 combines with J gene TRBJ1-5; D unclear. Per germline, CDR1 MNHEY and CDR2 SVGAGI. The germline V and J ends were trimmed by 8 bases and 7 bases, with 21 bases remaining between them. The CDR3 spans 15 residues.